This TCR beta chain was captured in a study of cytomegalovirus exposure and HLA in healthy donors. Whole-study findings and limits: Several top significant clusters appeared, in a later analysis, to be linked to common viral pathogens. A link between a missense DCLRE1C variant and TCR beta V- and J-gene trimming emerged from a later analysis. A later analysis found that most CMV-associated TCR beta chains appeared HLA-restricted.

Note on this clone: Its antigen is not known.

PCR involved 60 Vbeta and 13 Jbeta primers. As processed by the authors: Unique TCR beta chains numbered roughly 83 million in a later analysis, with around 10 million shared. Sequencing was performed with immunoSEQ multiplex PCR; in TCRdb, only in-frame clones are kept and a portion is missing. Clone size and the V and J calls come from that table; the DNA yielded D and trimming. The table lists around 190,000 clones, 70% to 85% of them singletons. The germline V gene encodes CDR1 ENHRY and CDR2 SYGVKD. V shed 6 bases and J shed 7 bases, with 19 bases lying between them. The CDR3 is 14 amino acids. The specimen sequenced was PBMCs. The source of this sequence is a woman under 40 in good health and CMV-seropositive. The V and J genes are TRBV10-3 and TRBJ2-7; TRBD2 might be the D (5 bases). CDR3 coding DNA: TGTGCCATCAGGTCGATCCGGGAAAATGCGGAGCAGTACTTC. Amino acids: CAIRSIRENAEQYF.